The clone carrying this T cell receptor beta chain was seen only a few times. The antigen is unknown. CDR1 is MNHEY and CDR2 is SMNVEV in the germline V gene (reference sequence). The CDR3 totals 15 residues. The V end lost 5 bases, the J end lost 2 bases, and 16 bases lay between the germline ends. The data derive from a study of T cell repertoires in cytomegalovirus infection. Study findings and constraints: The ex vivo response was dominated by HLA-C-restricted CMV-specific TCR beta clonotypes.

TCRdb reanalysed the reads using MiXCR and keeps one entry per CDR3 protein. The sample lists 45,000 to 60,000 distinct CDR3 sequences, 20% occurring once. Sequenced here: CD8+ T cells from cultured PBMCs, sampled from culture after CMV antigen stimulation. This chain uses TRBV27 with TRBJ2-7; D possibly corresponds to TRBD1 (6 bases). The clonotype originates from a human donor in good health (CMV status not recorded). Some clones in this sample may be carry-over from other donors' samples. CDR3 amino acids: CASSPIQGTTYEQYF. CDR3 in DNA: TGTGCCAGCAGTCCGATACAGGGCACTACCTACGAGCAGTACTTC.